This TCR beta chain was documented in a study of cytomegalovirus exposure and HLA in healthy donors. Trimming removed 9 bases from V and 6 bases from J; junction bases left unmatched: 12. The germline V gene encodes CDR1 MDHEN and CDR2 SYDVKM. The length of the CDR3 is 14 residues. The PCR was carried out with 60 Vbeta primers and 13 Jbeta primers. The assay was immunoSEQ multiplex PCR, and TCRdb's table has in-frame clones only and misses some. The repertoire consists of around 110,000 clones, with 70% to 80% occurring once and the leading ten covering roughly 1.5%. The clonotype originates from a woman aged 18-35 years in good health and CMV-seronegative. The V call is TRBV28, the J call TRBJ1-2; 8 bases line up with TRBD1. Sequencing was carried out using PBMCs. CDR3 bases: TGTGCCAGTACCTCAGGGGGCAGGGAGGATGGCTACACCTTC. Translation gives CASTSGGREDGYTF.